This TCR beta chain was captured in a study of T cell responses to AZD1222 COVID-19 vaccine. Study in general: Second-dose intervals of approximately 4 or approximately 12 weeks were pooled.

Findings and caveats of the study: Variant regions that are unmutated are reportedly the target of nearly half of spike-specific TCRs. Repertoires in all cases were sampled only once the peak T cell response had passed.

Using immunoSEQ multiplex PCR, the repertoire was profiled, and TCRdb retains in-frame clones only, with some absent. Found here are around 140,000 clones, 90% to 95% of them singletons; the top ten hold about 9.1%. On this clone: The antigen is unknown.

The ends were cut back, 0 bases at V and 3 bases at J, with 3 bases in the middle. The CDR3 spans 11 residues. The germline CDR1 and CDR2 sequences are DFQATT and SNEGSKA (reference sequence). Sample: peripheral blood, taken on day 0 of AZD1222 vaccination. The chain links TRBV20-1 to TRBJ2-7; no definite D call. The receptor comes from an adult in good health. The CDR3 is CSARDHYEQYF. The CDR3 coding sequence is TGCAGTGCTAGAGACCACTACGAGCAGTACTTC.